Detailed here is one T cell receptor beta chain. Its antigen is currently unknown. Both 60 Vbeta primers and 13 Jbeta primers went into the PCR. TCRdb keeps only in-frame clones here, not all; method: immunoSEQ multiplex PCR. The table shows around 200,000 clones, with under 85% occurring only once. This CDR3 comprises 15 residues. The J segment lost 2 bases and the V segment lost 7 bases, leaving 10 bases of the junction unmatched. Germline CDR1 WSHSY, CDR2 SAAADI. The sample belongs to a study of cytomegalovirus exposure and HLA in healthy donors. Whole-study results and caveats: The availability of immune exposure information extended only to CMV serostatus. The majority of CMV-associated TCR beta chains were reported as apparently HLA-restricted in a later analysis. A missense DCLRE1C variant was associated with V- and J-gene trimming of TCR beta chains in a later analysis, and an independent cohort replicated the association. Reports indicated that the classifier achieved high specificity and sensitivity in diagnosing cytomegalovirus status.

This chain connects TRBV10-2 to TRBJ1-1, with TRBD1 identical over 7 bases. The source is a man aged 50 to 60 in good health and CMV-seronegative. Sequences were obtained from PBMCs. CDR3 protein: CASNPPGTVNTEAFF. Here the CDR3 DNA reads TGCGCCAGCAACCCTCCGGGGACAGTTAACACTGAAGCTTTCTTT.